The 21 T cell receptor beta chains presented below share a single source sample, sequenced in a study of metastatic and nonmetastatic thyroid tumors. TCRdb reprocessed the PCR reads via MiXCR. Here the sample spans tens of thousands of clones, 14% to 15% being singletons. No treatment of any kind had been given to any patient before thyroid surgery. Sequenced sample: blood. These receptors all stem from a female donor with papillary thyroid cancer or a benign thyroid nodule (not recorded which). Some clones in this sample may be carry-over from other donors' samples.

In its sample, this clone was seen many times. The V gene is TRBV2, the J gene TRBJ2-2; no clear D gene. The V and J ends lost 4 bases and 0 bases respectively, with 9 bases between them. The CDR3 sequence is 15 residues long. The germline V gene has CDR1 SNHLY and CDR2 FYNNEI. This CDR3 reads CASSVKGSNTGELFF. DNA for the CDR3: TGTGCCAGCAGTGTAAAAGGGTCGAACACCGGGGAGCTGTTTTTT. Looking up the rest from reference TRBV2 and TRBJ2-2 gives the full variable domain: EPEVTQTPSHQVTQMGQEVILRCVPISNHLYFYWYRQILGQKVEFLVSFYNNEISEKSEIFDDQFSVERPDGSNFTLKIRSTKLEDSAMYFCASSVKGSNTGELFFGEGSRLTVL.

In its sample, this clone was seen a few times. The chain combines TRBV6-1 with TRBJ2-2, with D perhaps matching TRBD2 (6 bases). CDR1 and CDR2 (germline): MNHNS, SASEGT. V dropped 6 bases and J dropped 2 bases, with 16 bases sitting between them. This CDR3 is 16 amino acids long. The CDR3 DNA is TGTGCCAGCAGGATCGGAGGGGCCTTTAACACCGGGGAGCTGTTTTTT. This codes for CASRIGGAFNTGELFF.

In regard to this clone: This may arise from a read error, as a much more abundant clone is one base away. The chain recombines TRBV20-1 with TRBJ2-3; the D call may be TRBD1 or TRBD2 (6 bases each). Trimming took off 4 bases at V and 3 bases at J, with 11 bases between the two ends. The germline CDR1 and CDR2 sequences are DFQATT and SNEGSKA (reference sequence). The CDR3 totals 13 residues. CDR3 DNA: TGCAGTGCTAAGGAGGGGGGAACAGATACGCAGTATTTT. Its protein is CSAKEGGTDTQYF.

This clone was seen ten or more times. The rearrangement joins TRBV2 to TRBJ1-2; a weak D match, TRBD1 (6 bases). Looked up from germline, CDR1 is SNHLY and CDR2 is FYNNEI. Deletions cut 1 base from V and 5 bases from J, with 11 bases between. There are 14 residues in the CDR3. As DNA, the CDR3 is TGTGCCAGCAGTGAAGTCCCAGGGGTTTATGGCTACACCTTC. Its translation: CASSEVPGVYGYTF.

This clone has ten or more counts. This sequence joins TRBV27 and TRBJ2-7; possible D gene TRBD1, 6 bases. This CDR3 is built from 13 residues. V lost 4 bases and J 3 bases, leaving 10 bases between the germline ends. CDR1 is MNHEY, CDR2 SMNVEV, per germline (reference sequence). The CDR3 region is CASSWTALYEQYF. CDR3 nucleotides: TGTGCCAGCAGTTGGACAGCACTCTACGAGCAGTACTTC.

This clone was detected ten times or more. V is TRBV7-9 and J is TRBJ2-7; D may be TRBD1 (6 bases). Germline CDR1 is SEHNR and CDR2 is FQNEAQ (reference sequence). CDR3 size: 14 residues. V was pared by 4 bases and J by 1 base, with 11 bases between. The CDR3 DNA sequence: TGTGCCAGCAGCTGGGCCGACAGGTCCTACGAGCAGTACTTC. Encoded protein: CASSWADRSYEQYF.

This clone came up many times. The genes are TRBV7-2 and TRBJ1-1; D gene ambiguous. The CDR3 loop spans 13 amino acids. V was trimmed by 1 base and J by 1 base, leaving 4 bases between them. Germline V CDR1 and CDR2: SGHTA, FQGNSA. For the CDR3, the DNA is TGTGCCAGCAGCTTAGAGGGGAACACTGAAGCTTTCTTT. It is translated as CASSLEGNTEAFF.

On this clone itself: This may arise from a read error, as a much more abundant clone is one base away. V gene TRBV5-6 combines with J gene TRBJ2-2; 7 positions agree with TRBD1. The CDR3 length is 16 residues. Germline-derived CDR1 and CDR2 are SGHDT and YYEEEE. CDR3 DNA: TGTGCCAGCAGCGCGACAGGGAATCCGAGAACCGGGGAGCTGTCTTTT. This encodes CASSATGNPRTGELSF.

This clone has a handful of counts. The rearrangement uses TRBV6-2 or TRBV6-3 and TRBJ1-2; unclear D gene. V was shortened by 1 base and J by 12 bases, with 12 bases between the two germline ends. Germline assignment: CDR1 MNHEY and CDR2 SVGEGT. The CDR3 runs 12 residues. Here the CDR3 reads CASSYWNYGHTF. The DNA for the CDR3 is TGTGCCAGCAGTTACTGGAACTATGGACACACCTTC.

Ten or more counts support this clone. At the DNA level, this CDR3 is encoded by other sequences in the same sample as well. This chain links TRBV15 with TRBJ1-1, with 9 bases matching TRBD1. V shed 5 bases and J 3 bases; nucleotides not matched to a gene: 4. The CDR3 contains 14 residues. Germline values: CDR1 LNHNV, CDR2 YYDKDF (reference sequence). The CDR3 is CATSGTGLDTEAFF. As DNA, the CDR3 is TGTGCCACCAGCGGGACAGGGTTGGACACTGAAGCTTTCTTT.

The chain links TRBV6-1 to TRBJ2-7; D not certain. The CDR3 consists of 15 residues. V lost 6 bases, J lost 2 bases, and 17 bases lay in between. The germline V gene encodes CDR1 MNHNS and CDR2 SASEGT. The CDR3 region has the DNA TGTGCCAGCAGATCCGGGCCCACCGTCGCCTACGAGCAGTACTTC. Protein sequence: CASRSGPTVAYEQYF.

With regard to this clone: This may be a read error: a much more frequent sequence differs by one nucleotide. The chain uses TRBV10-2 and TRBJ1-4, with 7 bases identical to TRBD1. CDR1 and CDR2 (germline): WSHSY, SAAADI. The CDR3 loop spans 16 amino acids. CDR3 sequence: CASSDVRGTTNEKLSF. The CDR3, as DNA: TGCGCCAGCAGTGATGTCAGGGGGACAACTAATGAAAAACTGTCTTTT.

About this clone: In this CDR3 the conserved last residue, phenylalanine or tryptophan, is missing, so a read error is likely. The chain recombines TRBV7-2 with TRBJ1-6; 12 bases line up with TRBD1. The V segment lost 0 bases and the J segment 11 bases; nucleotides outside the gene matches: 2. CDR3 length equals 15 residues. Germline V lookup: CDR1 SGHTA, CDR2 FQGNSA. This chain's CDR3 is CASSLAGQGATPLHL. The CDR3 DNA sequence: TGTGCCAGCAGCTTAGCGGGACAGGGGGCCACACCCCTCCACCTT.

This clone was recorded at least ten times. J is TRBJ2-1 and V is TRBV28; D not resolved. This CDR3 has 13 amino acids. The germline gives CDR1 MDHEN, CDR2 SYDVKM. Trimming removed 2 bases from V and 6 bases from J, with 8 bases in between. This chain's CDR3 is CASSLAAANEQFF. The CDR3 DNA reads TGTGCCAGCAGTTTAGCGGCTGCCAATGAGCAGTTCTTC.

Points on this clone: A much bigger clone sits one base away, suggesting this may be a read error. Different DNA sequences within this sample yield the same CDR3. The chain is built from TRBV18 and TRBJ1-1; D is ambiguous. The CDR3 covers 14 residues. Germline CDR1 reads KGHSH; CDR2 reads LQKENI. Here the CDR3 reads CASSPPNENTEAFF. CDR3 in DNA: TGTGCAAGCTCACCTCCGAACGAGAACACTGAAGCTTTCTTT.

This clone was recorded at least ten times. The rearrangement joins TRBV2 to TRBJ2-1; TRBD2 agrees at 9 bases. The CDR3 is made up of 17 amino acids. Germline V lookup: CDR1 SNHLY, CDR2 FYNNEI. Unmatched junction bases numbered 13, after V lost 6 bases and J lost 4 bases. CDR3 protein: CASSPREAGGTYNEQFF. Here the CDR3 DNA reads TGTGCCAGCAGCCCACGGGAGGCGGGGGGGACTTACAATGAGCAGTTCTTC.

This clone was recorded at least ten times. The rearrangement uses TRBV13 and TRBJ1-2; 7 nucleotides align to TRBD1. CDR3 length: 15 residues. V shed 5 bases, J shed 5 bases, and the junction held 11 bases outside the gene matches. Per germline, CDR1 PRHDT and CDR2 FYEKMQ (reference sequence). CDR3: CASSPDRDQGYGYTF. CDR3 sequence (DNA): TGTGCCAGCAGCCCTGACAGGGACCAGGGGTATGGCTACACCTTC.

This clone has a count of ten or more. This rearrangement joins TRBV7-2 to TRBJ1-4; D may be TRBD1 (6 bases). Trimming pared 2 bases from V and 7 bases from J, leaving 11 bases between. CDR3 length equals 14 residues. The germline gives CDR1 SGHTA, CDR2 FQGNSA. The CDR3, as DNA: TGTGCCAGCAGCTTAACGGGGGACATTGAAAAACTGTTTTTT. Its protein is CASSLTGDIEKLFF.

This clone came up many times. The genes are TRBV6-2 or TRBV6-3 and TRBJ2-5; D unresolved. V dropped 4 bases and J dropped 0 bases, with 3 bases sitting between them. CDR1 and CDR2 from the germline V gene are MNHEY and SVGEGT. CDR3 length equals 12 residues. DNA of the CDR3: TGTGCCAGCAGTTGGGACCAAGAGACCCAGTACTTC. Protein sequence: CASSWDQETQYF.

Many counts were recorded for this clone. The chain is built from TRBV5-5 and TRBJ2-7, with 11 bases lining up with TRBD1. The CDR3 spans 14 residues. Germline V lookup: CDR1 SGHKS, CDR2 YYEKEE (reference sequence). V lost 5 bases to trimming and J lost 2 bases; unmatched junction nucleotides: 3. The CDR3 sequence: CASRGTGGTYEQYF. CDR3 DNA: TGTGCCAGCAGAGGGACAGGGGGAACCTACGAGCAGTACTTC.

CDR3 nucleotide sequence: TGTGCCAGCAGTGCCCATCCCCCGTGTCGTGCCATAGGGGTATCCTACGAGCAGTACTTC. This sequence encodes CASSAHPPCRAIGVSYEQYF. This chain uses TRBV2 with TRBJ2-7; the D gene is possibly TRBD1 (5 bases). The CDR3 is 20 residues long. V dropped 4 bases and J dropped 1 base, with 29 bases sitting between them. Germline V CDR1 and CDR2: SNHLY, FYNNEI.